These 13 T cell receptor beta chains share one sample of origin, sequenced in a study of OX40 agonist ivuxolimab in advanced cancers. The repertoire was sequenced with immunoSEQ multiplex PCR; TCRdb's copy has only in-frame clones and lacks some. The profile shows 50,000 to 70,000 clones, more than 85% of them singletons. The sequencing used CD4+ or CD8+ T cells sorted from blood, collected in a trial of the OX40 agonist ivuxolimab. These receptors came from an adult with an advanced solid tumor such as melanoma, head and neck, liver or kidney cancer.

The V call is TRBV9, the J call TRBJ1-2; no clear D gene. Germline V CDR1 and CDR2: SGDLS, YYNGEE. V was cut by 1 base and J by 1 base, with 5 bases left in between. CDR3 size: 13 residues. CDR3 protein: CASSVYDNYGYTF. The CDR3 DNA is TGTGCCAGCAGCGTATACGATAACTATGGCTACACCTTC.

The CDR3 is CASSVDGDPYEQYF. The CDR3 coding sequence is TGTGCCAGCAGCGTAGACGGGGACCCCTACGAGCAGTACTTC. V usage is TRBV9 and J usage is TRBJ2-7; D possibly uses TRBD1 or TRBD2 (5 bases each). Germline V lookup: CDR1 SGDLS, CDR2 YYNGEE. This CDR3 is 14 amino acids long. V was cut by 0 bases and J by 2 bases, with 9 bases left in between. Full variable domain (outside the CDR3, taken from reference TRBV9 and TRBJ2-7): DSGVTQTPKHLITATGQRVTLRCSPRSGDLSVYWYQQSLDQGLQFLIQYYNGEERAKGNILERFSAQQFPDLHSELNLSSLELGDSALYFCASSVDGDPYEQYFGPGTRLTVT.

In its sample, this clone was seen once. The rearrangement links TRBV11-2 to TRBJ2-7, with D tentatively TRBD1 (6 bases). The CDR3 runs to 15 residues. Trimming took 1 base from V and 3 from J, leaving 13 bases between them. Germline V CDR1 and CDR2: SGHAT, FQNNGV. This CDR3 is CASSLVWGPYYEQYF. Here the CDR3 DNA reads TGTGCCAGCAGCTTAGTTTGGGGGCCTTACTACGAGCAGTACTTC.

The chain is built from TRBV29-1 and TRBJ1-1; 10 nucleotides match TRBD1. Trimming cost V 5 bases and J 4 bases; bases outside gene matches: 1. The CDR3 length is 12 residues. Germline lookup yields CDR1 SQVTM and CDR2 ANQGSEA. CDR3 nucleotides: TGCAGCGTTAGGACAGGGGGCACTGAAGCTTTCTTT. It specifies CSVRTGGTEAFF.

V gene TRBV6-5 combines with J gene TRBJ1-1; D not resolved. Trimming removed 3 bases from V and 5 bases from J, with 13 bases in between. The CDR3 length is 14 residues. In germline, CDR1 is MNHEY, CDR2 SVGAGI. The CDR3 here is CASSYGTMGTEAFF. The CDR3 nucleotides read TGTGCCAGCAGTTATGGCACCATGGGGACTGAAGCTTTCTTT.

The V call is TRBV4-1, the J call TRBJ2-6; no clear D gene. V lost 1 base, J lost 2 bases, and 6 bases lay in between. Germline assignment: CDR1 MGHRA and CDR2 YSYEKL. The CDR3 sequence is 15 residues long. This chain's CDR3 is CASSQVGPGANVLTF. The CDR3 DNA reads as TGCGCCAGCAGCCAAGTTGGGCCTGGGGCCAACGTCCTGACTTTC.

The V gene is TRBV28, the J gene TRBJ1-1; no clear D gene. This CDR3 is built from 13 residues. The germline CDR1 and CDR2 sequences are MDHEN and SYDVKM. The ends were cut back, 3 bases at V and 1 base at J, with 6 bases in the middle. The chain's CDR3 is CASSLVPNTEAFF. In nucleotides, the CDR3 is TGTGCCAGCAGTTTGGTCCCGAACACTGAAGCTTTCTTT.

The genes are TRBV5-6 and TRBJ1-1, with 7 bases identical to TRBD1. CDR1 and CDR2 from the germline V gene are SGHDT and YYEEEE. The CDR3 runs to 16 residues. After removal of 2 bases from V and 0 bases from J, the junction contained 7 bases not matched to a gene. CDR3 nucleotide sequence: TGTGCCAGCAGCTTTCAATGGACAGGAATGAACACTGAAGCTTTCTTT. It encodes CASSFQWTGMNTEAFF.

This clone is a singleton in its sample. This chain links TRBV4-3 with TRBJ2-1, with a tentative D call TRBD2 (6 bases). V was trimmed by 0 bases and J by 6 bases, leaving 24 bases between them. Germline lookup yields CDR1 LGHNA and CDR2 YSLEER. The CDR3 spans 19 residues. CDR3 residues: CASSQDRGVGGMSGNEQFF. The DNA for the CDR3 is TGCGCCAGCAGCCAAGATCGGGGTGTAGGCGGGATGTCAGGCAATGAGCAGTTCTTC.

The chain uses TRBV5-4 and TRBJ2-7; TRBD1 matches 8 bases. The V gene end was trimmed by 5 bases and the J gene end by 3 bases; junction bases not matched to a gene: 4. Germline loops: CDR1 SGHNT, CDR2 YYREEE (reference sequence). The CDR3 has 13 residues. DNA of the CDR3: TGTGCCAGCAGTTATGACAGGGGCTACGAGCAGTACTTC. Translating it yields CASSYDRGYEQYF.

The chain recombines TRBV21-1 with TRBJ2-3; the table's D call of TRBD2 was not tested on the DNA. TRBV21-1 is labeled a pseudogene. The CDR3 loop spans 17 amino acids. CDR3 protein: CASSKAQGTRSTDTQYF. The CDR3 bases are TGTGCCAGCAGCAAAGCGCAGGGGACTAGGAGCACAGATACGCAGTATTTT.

The rearrangement links TRBV7-9 to TRBJ1-2; 10 nucleotides align to TRBD1. Trimming removed 6 bases from V and 2 bases from J; junction bases left unmatched: 12. Germline-derived CDR1 and CDR2 are SEHNR and FQNEAQ (reference sequence). CDR3 size: 17 residues. As DNA, the CDR3 is TGTGCCAGCAGACAAAAACGGCCGGGACAGGGGAACTATGGCTACACCTTC. Amino acids: CASRQKRPGQGNYGYTF.

The J gene is TRBJ2-5, the V gene TRBV4-3; 7 nucleotides line up with TRBD1. Germline-derived CDR1 and CDR2 are LGHNA and YSLEER. V shed 2 bases and J 2 bases; nucleotides not matched to a gene: 5. This CDR3 region has 15 residues. The CDR3 sequence: CASSQTGTEQETQYF. DNA for the CDR3: TGCGCCAGCAGCCAAACCGGGACAGAGCAAGAGACCCAGTACTTC.